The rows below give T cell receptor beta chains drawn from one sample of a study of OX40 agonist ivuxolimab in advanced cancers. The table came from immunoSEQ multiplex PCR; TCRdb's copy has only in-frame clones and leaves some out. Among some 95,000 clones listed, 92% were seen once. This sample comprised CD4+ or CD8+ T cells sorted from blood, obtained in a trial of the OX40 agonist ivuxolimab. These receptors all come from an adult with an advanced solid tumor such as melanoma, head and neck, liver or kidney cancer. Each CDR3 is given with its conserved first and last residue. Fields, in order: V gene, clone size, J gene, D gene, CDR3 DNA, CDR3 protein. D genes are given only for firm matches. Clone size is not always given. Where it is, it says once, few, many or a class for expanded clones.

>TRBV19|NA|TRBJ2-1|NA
TGTGCCAGTAGTATATCCCCCAGGTACAATGAGCAGTTCTTC
CASSISPRYNEQFF
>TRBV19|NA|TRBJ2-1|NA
TGTGCCAGTAGTGTCCCCCCGACCTACAATGAGCAGTTCTTC
CASSVPPTYNEQFF
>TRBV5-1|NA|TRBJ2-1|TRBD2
TGCGCCAGCAGGCTAGCGGGGGTATACAATGAGCAGTTCTTC
CASRLAGVYNEQFF
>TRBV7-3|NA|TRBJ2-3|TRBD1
TGTGCCAGCAGCCGTTGGACAGGGGGCACAGATACGCAGTATTTT
CASSRWTGGTDTQYF
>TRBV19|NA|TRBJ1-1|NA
TGTGCCAGTAGTATGGGGGGGCCGAACACTGAAGCTTTCTTT
CASSMGGPNTEAFF
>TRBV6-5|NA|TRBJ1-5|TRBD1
TGTGCCAGCAGTTTAGCCGGGACAGGGGGCGGGCAGCCCCAGCATTTT
CASSLAGTGGGQPQHF
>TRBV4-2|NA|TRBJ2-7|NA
TGTGCCAGCAGCCAATATCAACAGGGCTACGAGCAGTACTTC
CASSQYQQGYEQYF
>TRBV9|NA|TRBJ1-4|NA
TGTGCCAGCACCTCCGGATCAGGACAAGGAGAAAAACTGTTTTTT
CASTSGSGQGEKLFF
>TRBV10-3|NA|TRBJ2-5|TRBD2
TGTGCCATCAGTGAGTCGTCAGCGGGAGGGCCTCAAGAGACCCAGTACTTC
CAISESSAGGPQETQYF
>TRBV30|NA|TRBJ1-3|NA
TGTGCCTGGCAGCACCAGGGAGGGGGAAACACCATATATTTT
CAWQHQGGGNTIYF
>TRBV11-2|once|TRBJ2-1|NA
TGTGCCAGCAGCTTAGGCCACTCTGCGCGTGAGCAGTTCTTC
CASSLGHSAREQFF
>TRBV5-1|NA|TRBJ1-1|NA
TGCGCCAGCAGCCCGGGGGGCCGGGGCGAGAACACTGAAGCTTTCTTT
CASSPGGRGENTEAFF
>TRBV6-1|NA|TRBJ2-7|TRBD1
TGTGCCAGCAGTGAAACTCAGGGGGCGTTCTACGAGCAGTACTTC
CASSETQGAFYEQYF
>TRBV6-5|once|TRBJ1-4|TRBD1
TGTGCCAGCAGTAACAGGGGGCGCGGTGAAAAACTGTTTTTT
CASSNRGRGEKLFF
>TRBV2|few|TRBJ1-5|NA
TGTGCCAGCAGGGGGGGGTCTCAGCCCCAGCATTTT
CASRGGSQPQHF
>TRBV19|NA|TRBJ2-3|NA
TGTGCCAGTAGTCCCAGGGTTTCAGATACGCAGTATTTT
CASSPRVSDTQYF
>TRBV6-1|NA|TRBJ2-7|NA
TGTGCCAGCAGTTTACAGGGCCACGAGCAGTACTTC
CASSLQGHEQYF
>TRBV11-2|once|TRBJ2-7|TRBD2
TGTGCCAGCAGCTCGCTAGCGGGGGGGCTCGAGCAGTACTTC
CASSSLAGGLEQYF
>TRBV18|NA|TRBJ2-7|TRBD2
TGTGCCAGCTCACCAGGGTTGGGCGGGAGTAGGAGCTACGAGCAGTACTTC
CASSPGLGGSRSYEQYF
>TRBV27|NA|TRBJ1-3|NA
TGTGCCAGCAGTCTGAGGGCGGGGTTTCGCGGAAACACCATATATTTT
CASSLRAGFRGNTIYF
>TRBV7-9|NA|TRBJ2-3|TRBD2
TGTGCCAGCAGCTCGCTAGCGGGGGGCTCCGATACGCAGTATTTT
CASSSLAGGSDTQYF
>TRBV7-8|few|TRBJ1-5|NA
TGTGCCAGCAGCTTCGGCAGGGCCGATCAGCCCCAGCATTTT
CASSFGRADQPQHF
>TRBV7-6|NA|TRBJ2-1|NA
TGTGCCAGCAGCTCCGACCAACTTAGAATTAATGAGCAGTTCTTC
CASSSDQLRINEQFF
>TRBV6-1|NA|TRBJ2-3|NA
TGTGCCTGTCGCGAACAGACCACAGATACGCAGTATTTT
CACREQTTDTQYF
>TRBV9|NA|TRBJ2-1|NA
TGTGCCAGCAGCAAGCACCCGGGACCGAATGAGCAGTTCTTC
CASSKHPGPNEQFF
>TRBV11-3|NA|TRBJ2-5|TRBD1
TGTGCCAGCAGCCAGGGGCAGGGGGCAGGAGAGACCCAGTACTTC
CASSQGQGAGETQYF
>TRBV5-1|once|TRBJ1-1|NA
TGCGCCAGCAGCTTGTACGACCCGGGGGACACTGAAGCTTTCTTT
CASSLYDPGDTEAFF
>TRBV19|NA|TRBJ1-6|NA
TGTGCCAGCGGGACACAGGCTGATTCACCCCTCCACTTT
CASGTQADSPLHF
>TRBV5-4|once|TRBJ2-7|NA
TGTGCCAGCAGCTTGGAGTTTTACGAGCAGTACTTC
CASSLEFYEQYF
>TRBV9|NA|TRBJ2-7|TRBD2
TGTGCCAGCAGCGTAGAGGAAGGGAGCGGGGGCTCCTACGAGCAGTACTTC
CASSVEEGSGGSYEQYF
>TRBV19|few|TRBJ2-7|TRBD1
TGTGCCAGTAGTATTGGGGGACAGGTGGGATCCGAGCAGTACTTC
CASSIGGQVGSEQYF
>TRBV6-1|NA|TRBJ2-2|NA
TGTGCCAGCAGAACTCAACAGGCCGGGGAGCTGTTTTTT
CASRTQQAGELFF
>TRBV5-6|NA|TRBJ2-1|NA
TGTGCCAGCAGCCGGACCCCTACGGCTAGTTCGTTTCGTGAGCAGTTCTTC
CASSRTPTASSFREQFF
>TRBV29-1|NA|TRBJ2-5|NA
TGCAGCGTTGTCTTTGCGGCGTGGGAGACCCAGTACTTC
CSVVFAAWETQYF